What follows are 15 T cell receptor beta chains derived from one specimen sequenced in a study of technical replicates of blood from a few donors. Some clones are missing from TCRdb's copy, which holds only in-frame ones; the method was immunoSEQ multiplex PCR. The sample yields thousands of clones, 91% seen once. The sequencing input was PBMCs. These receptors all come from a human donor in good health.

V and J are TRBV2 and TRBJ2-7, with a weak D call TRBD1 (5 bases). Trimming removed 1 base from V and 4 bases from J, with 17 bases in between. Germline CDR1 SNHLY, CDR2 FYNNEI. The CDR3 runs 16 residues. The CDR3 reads CASSEVGGRVGYEQYF. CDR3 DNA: TGTGCCAGCAGTGAAGTTGGCGGCAGGGTGGGGTACGAGCAGTACTTC. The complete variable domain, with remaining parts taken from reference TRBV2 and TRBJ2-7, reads EPEVTQTPSHQVTQMGQEVILRCVPISNHLYFYWYRQILGQKVEFLVSFYNNEISEKSEIFDDQFSVERPDGSNFTLKIRSTKLEDSAMYFCASSEVGGRVGYEQYFGPGTRLTVT.

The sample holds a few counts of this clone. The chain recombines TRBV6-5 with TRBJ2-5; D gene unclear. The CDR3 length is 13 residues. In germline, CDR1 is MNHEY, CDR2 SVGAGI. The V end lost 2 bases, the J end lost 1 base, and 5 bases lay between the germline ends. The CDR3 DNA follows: TGTGCCAGCAGTTACCAATCCCAAGAGACCCAGTACTTC. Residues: CASSYQSQETQYF.

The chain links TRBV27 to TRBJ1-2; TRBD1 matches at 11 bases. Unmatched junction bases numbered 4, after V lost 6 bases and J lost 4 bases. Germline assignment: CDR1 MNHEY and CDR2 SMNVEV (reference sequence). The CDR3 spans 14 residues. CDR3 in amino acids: CASSTGTGGYGYTF. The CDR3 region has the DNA TGTGCCAGCAGCACCGGGACAGGGGGCTATGGCTACACCTTC.

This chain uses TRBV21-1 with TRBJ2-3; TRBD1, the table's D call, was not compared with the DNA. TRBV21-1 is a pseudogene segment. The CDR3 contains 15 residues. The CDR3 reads CASSNGQNSTDTQYF. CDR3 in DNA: TGTGCCAGCAGCAATGGACAGAATAGCACAGATACGCAGTATTTT.

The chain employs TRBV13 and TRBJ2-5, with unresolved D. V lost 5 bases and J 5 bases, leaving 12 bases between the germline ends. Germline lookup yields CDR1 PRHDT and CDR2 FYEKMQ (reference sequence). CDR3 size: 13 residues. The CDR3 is CASSVRLFETQYF. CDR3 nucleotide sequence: TGTGCCAGCAGCGTCAGGCTATTCGAGACCCAGTACTTC.

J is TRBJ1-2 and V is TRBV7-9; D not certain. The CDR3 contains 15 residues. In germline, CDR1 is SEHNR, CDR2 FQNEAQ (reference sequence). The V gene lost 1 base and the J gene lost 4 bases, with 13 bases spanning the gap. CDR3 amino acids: CASSLGSGGSYGYTF. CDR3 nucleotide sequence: TGTGCCAGCAGCTTAGGTTCAGGAGGTTCCTATGGCTACACCTTC.

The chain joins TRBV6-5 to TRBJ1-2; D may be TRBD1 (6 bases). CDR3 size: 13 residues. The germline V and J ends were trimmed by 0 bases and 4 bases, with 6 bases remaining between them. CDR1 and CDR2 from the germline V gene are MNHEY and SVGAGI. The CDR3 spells CASSYSGGYGYTF. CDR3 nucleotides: TGTGCCAGCAGTTACTCAGGGGGCTATGGCTACACCTTC.

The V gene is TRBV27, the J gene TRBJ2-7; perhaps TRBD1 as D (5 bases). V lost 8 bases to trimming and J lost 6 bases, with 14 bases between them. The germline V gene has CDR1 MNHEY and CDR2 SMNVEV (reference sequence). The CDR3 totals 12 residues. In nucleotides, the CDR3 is TGTGCCAGCTGGGGTTATGGGGCCGAGCAGTACTTC. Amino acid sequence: CASWGYGAEQYF.

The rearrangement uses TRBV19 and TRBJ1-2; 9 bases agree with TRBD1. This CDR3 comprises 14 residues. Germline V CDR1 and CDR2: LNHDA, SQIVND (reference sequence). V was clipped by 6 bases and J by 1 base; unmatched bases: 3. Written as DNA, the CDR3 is TGTGCCAGTAGAAGACAGGGGGTTAACTATGGCTACACCTTC. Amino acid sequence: CASRRQGVNYGYTF.

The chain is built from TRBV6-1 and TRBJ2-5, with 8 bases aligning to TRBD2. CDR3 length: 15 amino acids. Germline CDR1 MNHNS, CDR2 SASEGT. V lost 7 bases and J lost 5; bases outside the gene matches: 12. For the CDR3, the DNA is TGTGCCAGCAACGCCGGACTAGCATCCGGGGAGACCCAGTACTTC. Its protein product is CASNAGLASGETQYF.

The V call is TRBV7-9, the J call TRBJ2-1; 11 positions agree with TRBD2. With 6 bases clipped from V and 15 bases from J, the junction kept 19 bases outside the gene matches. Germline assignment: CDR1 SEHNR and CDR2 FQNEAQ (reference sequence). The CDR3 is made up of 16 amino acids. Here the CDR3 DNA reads TGTGCCAGCAGGCCTAACTCCGGGACTAGCGGATTCCGCGCGTTCTTC. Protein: CASRPNSGTSGFRAFF.

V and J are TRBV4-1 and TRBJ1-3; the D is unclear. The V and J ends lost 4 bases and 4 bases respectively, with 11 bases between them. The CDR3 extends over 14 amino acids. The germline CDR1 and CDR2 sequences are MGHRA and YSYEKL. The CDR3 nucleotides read TGCGCCAGCAGCCTAGAGGCGGTAGGAAACACCATATATTTT. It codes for CASSLEAVGNTIYF.

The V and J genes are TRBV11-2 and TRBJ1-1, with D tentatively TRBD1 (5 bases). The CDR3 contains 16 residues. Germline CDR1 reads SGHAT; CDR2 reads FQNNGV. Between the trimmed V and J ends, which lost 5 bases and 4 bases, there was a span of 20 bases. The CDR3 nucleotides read TGTGCCAGCAGCCGGAGGATCGGGGGATGGGGCACTGAAGCTTTCTTT. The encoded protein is CASSRRIGGWGTEAFF.

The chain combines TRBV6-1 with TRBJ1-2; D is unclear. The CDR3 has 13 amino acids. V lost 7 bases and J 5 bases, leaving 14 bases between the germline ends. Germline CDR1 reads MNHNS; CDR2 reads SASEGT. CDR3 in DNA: TGTGCCAGCAACCCCGGAGAGGCTTATGGCTACACCTTC. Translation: CASNPGEAYGYTF.

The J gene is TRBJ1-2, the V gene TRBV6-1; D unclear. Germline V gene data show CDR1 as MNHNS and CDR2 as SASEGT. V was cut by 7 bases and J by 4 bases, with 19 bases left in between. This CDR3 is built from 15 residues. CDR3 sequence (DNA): TGTGCCAGCACCCTTGAAGGGTCCGCGGGCTATGGCTACACCTTC. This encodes CASTLEGSAGYGYTF.